These T cell receptor beta chains were read from a single sample in a study of shared clonotypes between healthy human individuals. Profiling relied on immunoSEQ multiplex PCR, and the TCRdb table lists in-frame clones only, not all of them. The repertoire holds some 500,000 clones, with 90% to 96% as singletons. The sequenced sample consisted of naive CD4+ T cells sorted from blood. The receptor source for this set is a woman in her twenties or thirties in good health. Both conserved end residues are part of each CDR3. D genes are given only for firm matches. Clone size, where shown, is once, few, many, or a class for clones that have expanded.

j_gene: TRBJ2-3; abundance: NA; d_gene: TRBD1; v_gene: TRBV27; CDR3nt: TGTGCCAGCAGTTGGGGGTCCGGGACAGGGTGGACAGATACGCAGTATTTT; CDR3aa: CASSWGSGTGWTDTQYF
j_gene: TRBJ2-5; abundance: NA; d_gene: NA; v_gene: TRBV18; CDR3nt: TGTGCCAGCTCACCGACGGGGGAGACCCAGTACTTC; CDR3aa: CASSPTGETQYF
j_gene: TRBJ2-1; abundance: NA; d_gene: NA; v_gene: TRBV7-2; CDR3nt: TGTGCCAGCAGCTTAGTCTCGCTATACAATGAGCAGTTCTTC; CDR3aa: CASSLVSLYNEQFF
j_gene: TRBJ2-7; abundance: NA; d_gene: NA; v_gene: TRBV19; CDR3nt: TGTGCCAGTGGAGCGCGGGGGACAGCCTCCTACGAGCAGTACTTC; CDR3aa: CASGARGTASYEQYF
j_gene: TRBJ1-5; abundance: NA; d_gene: NA; v_gene: TRBV27; CDR3nt: TGTGCCAGCAGTTTTTTAGTCAATCAGCCCCAGCATTTT; CDR3aa: CASSFLVNQPQHF
j_gene: TRBJ2-3; abundance: NA; d_gene: NA; v_gene: TRBV30; CDR3nt: TGTGCCTGGAGCCGGGGAATGGCAGATACGCAGTATTTT; CDR3aa: CAWSRGMADTQYF
j_gene: TRBJ2-1; abundance: NA; d_gene: NA; v_gene: TRBV28; CDR3nt: TGTGCCACCACTCCCCGGGGACCCTACTACAATGAGCAGTTCTTC; CDR3aa: CATTPRGPYYNEQFF
j_gene: TRBJ2-7; abundance: once; d_gene: TRBD1; v_gene: TRBV28; CDR3nt: TGTGCCAGCACCTCCCCTGGGGACAGGCACTCCTACGAGCAGTACTTC; CDR3aa: CASTSPGDRHSYEQYF
j_gene: TRBJ2-5; abundance: NA; d_gene: NA; v_gene: TRBV19; CDR3nt: TGTGCCAGTAGTGCCACCCCGGGGGAGACCCAGTACTTC; CDR3aa: CASSATPGETQYF
j_gene: TRBJ2-4; abundance: once; d_gene: NA; v_gene: TRBV5-6; CDR3nt: TGTGCCAGCAGCTTAGGATTTGGGAATCGGCGGGACATTCAGTACTTC; CDR3aa: CASSLGFGNRRDIQYF
j_gene: TRBJ1-5; abundance: NA; d_gene: NA; v_gene: TRBV20-1; CDR3nt: TGCAGTGCTACAGGCAATCAGCCCCAGCATTTT; CDR3aa: CSATGNQPQHF
j_gene: TRBJ1-2; abundance: NA; d_gene: NA; v_gene: TRBV2; CDR3nt: TGTGCCAGCAAGGCAAACTATGGCTACACCTTC; CDR3aa: CASKANYGYTF
j_gene: TRBJ2-5; abundance: NA; d_gene: NA; v_gene: TRBV9; CDR3nt: TGTGCCAGCAGCGCGGGCTTCGGGTTCGAACAAGAGACCCAGTACTTC; CDR3aa: CASSAGFGFEQETQYF
j_gene: TRBJ2-7; abundance: NA; d_gene: NA; v_gene: TRBV9; CDR3nt: TGTGCCAGCAGCTTCCGACAGAACTACGAGCAGTACTTC; CDR3aa: CASSFRQNYEQYF
j_gene: TRBJ2-7; abundance: NA; d_gene: NA; v_gene: TRBV5-1; CDR3nt: TGCGCCAGCAGCTTGTATTCCGTCGAGCAGTACTTC; CDR3aa: CASSLYSVEQYF
j_gene: TRBJ2-7; abundance: few; d_gene: NA; v_gene: TRBV6-5; CDR3nt: TGTGCCAGCAGTTACTCCCCCGGGAGTGGGACCTACGAGCAGTACTTC; CDR3aa: CASSYSPGSGTYEQYF
j_gene: TRBJ1-1; abundance: NA; d_gene: NA; v_gene: TRBV19; CDR3nt: TGTGCCAGTAGTACTGGGACACCCAAGAGACTGTGGGCTGAAGCTTTCTTT; CDR3aa: CASSTGTPKRLWAEAFF
j_gene: TRBJ2-7; abundance: NA; d_gene: TRBD2; v_gene: TRBV28; CDR3nt: TGTGCCAGCAGACCAACTCTAGCGGGAGGCTACGAGCAGTACTTC; CDR3aa: CASRPTLAGGYEQYF
j_gene: TRBJ2-7; abundance: NA; d_gene: NA; v_gene: TRBV18; CDR3nt: TGTGCCAGCTCACGGACTGCCCCGGGACGCCGGGCACACTACGAGCAGTACTTC; CDR3aa: CASSRTAPGRRAHYEQYF
j_gene: TRBJ1-1; abundance: NA; d_gene: NA; v_gene: TRBV5-1; CDR3nt: TGCGCCAGCAGGGCGGAAATAACAGGCGACACTGAAGCTTTCTTT; CDR3aa: CASRAEITGDTEAFF
j_gene: TRBJ1-1; abundance: NA; d_gene: NA; v_gene: TRBV7-8; CDR3nt: TGTGCCAGCAGCTTAGGAGAGTACACTGAAGCTTTCTTT; CDR3aa: CASSLGEYTEAFF
j_gene: TRBJ1-5; abundance: NA; d_gene: TRBD1; v_gene: TRBV18; CDR3nt: TGTGCCAGCTCACCACAGAGGGCAGGGGGCTCGGATCAGCCCCAGCATTTT; CDR3aa: CASSPQRAGGSDQPQHF
j_gene: TRBJ2-7; abundance: NA; d_gene: TRBD1; v_gene: TRBV28; CDR3nt: TGTGCCAGCAGCACAGGGGGTGCCAACGAGCAGTACTTC; CDR3aa: CASSTGGANEQYF
j_gene: TRBJ1-5; abundance: NA; d_gene: NA; v_gene: TRBV27; CDR3nt: TGTGCCAGCAGTTTATGGGCGGGGAATCAGCCCCAGCATTTT; CDR3aa: CASSLWAGNQPQHF
j_gene: TRBJ1-5; abundance: NA; d_gene: NA; v_gene: TRBV19; CDR3nt: TGTGCCAGTAGTTTAGGCAATCAGCCCCAGCATTTT; CDR3aa: CASSLGNQPQHF
j_gene: TRBJ2-7; abundance: NA; d_gene: NA; v_gene: TRBV7-9; CDR3nt: TGTGCCAGCAGCTTAGGGGCAGGGGCTACCTACGAGCAGTACTTC; CDR3aa: CASSLGAGATYEQYF
j_gene: TRBJ2-2; abundance: NA; d_gene: TRBD1; v_gene: TRBV13; CDR3nt: TGTGCCAGCAGCCCTTCGGCGGGACAGGGATTCGGGGAGCTGTTTTTT; CDR3aa: CASSPSAGQGFGELFF
j_gene: TRBJ2-6; abundance: NA; d_gene: NA; v_gene: TRBV28; CDR3nt: TGTGCCAGCAGCCGAAGAGGCTCTGGGGCCAACGTCCTGACTTTC; CDR3aa: CASSRRGSGANVLTF
j_gene: TRBJ2-4; abundance: NA; d_gene: TRBD2; v_gene: TRBV10-1; CDR3nt: TGCGCCAGCAGTTCTAGCGGCAAAAACATTCAGTACTTC; CDR3aa: CASSSSGKNIQYF
j_gene: TRBJ2-7; abundance: NA; d_gene: TRBD2; v_gene: TRBV28; CDR3nt: TGTGCCAGCGGGAGGGGAAGCTCCTACGAGCAGTACTTC; CDR3aa: CASGRGSSYEQYF
j_gene: TRBJ2-7; abundance: once; d_gene: NA; v_gene: TRBV30; CDR3nt: TGTGCCTGGAGTGTATCCATTGCGTACGAGCAGTACTTC; CDR3aa: CAWSVSIAYEQYF
j_gene: TRBJ1-5; abundance: few; d_gene: NA; v_gene: TRBV4-1; CDR3nt: TGCGCCAGCAGCCTCAGAGCAGGACAGCCCCAGCATTTT; CDR3aa: CASSLRAGQPQHF
j_gene: TRBJ2-4; abundance: NA; d_gene: NA; v_gene: TRBV29-1; CDR3nt: TGCAGCGTAATGCTTGTTCGGGCTAGCGAAATGAATTCAAACATTCAGTACTTC; CDR3aa: CSVMLVRASEMNSNIQYF
j_gene: TRBJ1-1; abundance: once; d_gene: TRBD1; v_gene: TRBV5-1; CDR3nt: TGCGCCAGCAGCCCTAGAGGGGGCCCTGAAGCTTTCTTT; CDR3aa: CASSPRGGPEAFF
j_gene: TRBJ2-5; abundance: NA; d_gene: TRBD2; v_gene: TRBV6-1; CDR3nt: TGTGCCAGCAGTCCGGGGGGGACGGGAGAGACCCAGTACTTC; CDR3aa: CASSPGGTGETQYF
j_gene: TRBJ1-3; abundance: NA; d_gene: TRBD1; v_gene: TRBV18; CDR3nt: TGTGCCAGCTCAGACCTCGACAGGGGGCTCTCTGGAAACACCATATATTTT; CDR3aa: CASSDLDRGLSGNTIYF
j_gene: TRBJ1-1; abundance: NA; d_gene: NA; v_gene: TRBV19; CDR3nt: TGTGCCACCAGAGACGGGAGGGACACTGAAGCTTTCTTT; CDR3aa: CATRDGRDTEAFF
j_gene: TRBJ2-7; abundance: NA; d_gene: NA; v_gene: TRBV5-1; CDR3nt: TGCGCCAGCAGCTTGGACAGATCGGGAAAGTACTACGAGCAGTACTTC; CDR3aa: CASSLDRSGKYYEQYF
j_gene: TRBJ2-7; abundance: once; d_gene: NA; v_gene: TRBV7-9; CDR3nt: TGTGCCAGCATCTTGGGGGAATCGGGGGAGCAGTACTTC; CDR3aa: CASILGESGEQYF
j_gene: TRBJ1-4; abundance: NA; d_gene: TRBD1; v_gene: TRBV29-1; CDR3nt: TGCAGCGTTGGGGACAGCACCGCAACTAATGAAAAACTGTTTTTT; CDR3aa: CSVGDSTATNEKLFF
j_gene: TRBJ1-2; abundance: NA; d_gene: NA; v_gene: TRBV11-3; CDR3nt: TGTGCCAGCAGCTTAGTACCTAGCCCTTTGTGCTATGGCTACACCTTC; CDR3aa: CASSLVPSPLCYGYTF
j_gene: TRBJ2-7; abundance: NA; d_gene: NA; v_gene: TRBV25-1; CDR3nt: TGTGCCAGCAGGTACAGGGTCGGCGAGCAGTACTTC; CDR3aa: CASRYRVGEQYF
j_gene: TRBJ1-1; abundance: NA; d_gene: NA; v_gene: TRBV5-1; CDR3nt: TGCGCCAGCAGCTTGGTGGGGGCTGGGAACACTGAAGCTTTCTTT; CDR3aa: CASSLVGAGNTEAFF
j_gene: TRBJ1-1; abundance: once; d_gene: NA; v_gene: TRBV6-1; CDR3nt: TGTGCCAGCGGCGGGGGTTTCGTCACTGAAGCTTTCTTT; CDR3aa: CASGGGFVTEAFF
j_gene: TRBJ2-7; abundance: NA; d_gene: NA; v_gene: TRBV6-6; CDR3nt: TGTGCCAGCAGTCTCCCACAGGGGACTATGGCCTACGAGCAGTACTTC; CDR3aa: CASSLPQGTMAYEQYF